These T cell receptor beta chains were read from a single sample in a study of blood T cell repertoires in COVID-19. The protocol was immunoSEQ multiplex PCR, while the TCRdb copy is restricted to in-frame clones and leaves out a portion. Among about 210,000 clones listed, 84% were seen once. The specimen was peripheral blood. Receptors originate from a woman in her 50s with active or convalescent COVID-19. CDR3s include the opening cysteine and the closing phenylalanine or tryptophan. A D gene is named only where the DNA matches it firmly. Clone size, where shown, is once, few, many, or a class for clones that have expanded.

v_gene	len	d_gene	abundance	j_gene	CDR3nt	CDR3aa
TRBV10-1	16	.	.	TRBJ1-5	TGCGCCAGCAGTACCCCTTCGACAGTAAGGCATCAGCCCCAGCATTTT	CASSTPSTVRHQPQHF
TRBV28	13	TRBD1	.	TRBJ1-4	TGTGCCAGCCACACAGGGGGGGGTGAAAAACTGTTTTTT	CASHTGGGEKLFF
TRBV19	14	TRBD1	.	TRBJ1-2	TGTGCCAGTAGTAGACAGGGGGCGCGAGACGGCTACACCTTC	CASSRQGARDGYTF
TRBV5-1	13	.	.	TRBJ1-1	TGCGCCAGCAGATTGGGAGATACTAGTGAAGCTTTCTTT	CASRLGDTSEAFF
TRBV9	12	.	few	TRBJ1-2	TGTGCCAGCAGAGAACAGGGCGGCGGCTACACCTTC	CASREQGGGYTF
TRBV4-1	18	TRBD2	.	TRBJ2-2	TGCGCCAGCAGCCGCGAACCCCGGGGGGGGCCGAACACCGGGGAGCTGTTTTTT	CASSREPRGGPNTGELFF
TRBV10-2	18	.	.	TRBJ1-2	TGCGCCAGCAGTGGAACAGGGCTAGAGGGACGAGCTAACTATGGCTACACCTTC	CASSGTGLEGRANYGYTF
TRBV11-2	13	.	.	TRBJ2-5	TGTGCCAGCAGCGCGATTTTGAGTCAAGACCAGTACTTC	CASSAILSQDQYF
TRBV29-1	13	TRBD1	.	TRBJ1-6	TGCAGCATCCGGGGACAGGGAAATTCACCCCTCCACTTT	CSIRGQGNSPLHF
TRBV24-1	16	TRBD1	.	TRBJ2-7	TGTGCCACCAGTGGGGGACAGGACCCCATCTCCTACGAGCAGTACTTC	CATSGGQDPISYEQYF
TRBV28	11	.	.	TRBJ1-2	TGTGCCAGCAGTTTCTCCCTCGGCTACACCTTC	CASSFSLGYTF
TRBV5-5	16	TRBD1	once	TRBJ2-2	TGTGCCAGCAGCTTGGGGACAGGGGGCGCCGGCGGGGAGCTGTTTTTT	CASSLGTGGAGGELFF
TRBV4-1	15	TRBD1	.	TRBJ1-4	TGCGCCAGCAGCCTAGGGGGACAGGGGAATGAAAAACTGTTTTTT	CASSLGGQGNEKLFF
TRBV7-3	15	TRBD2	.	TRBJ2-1	TGTGCCAGCAGCCCAACTAGCGGGAGTAGCAATGAGCAGTTCTTC	CASSPTSGSSNEQFF
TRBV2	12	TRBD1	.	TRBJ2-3	TGTGCCAGCATGGACAGGGCAGATACGCAGTATTTT	CASMDRADTQYF
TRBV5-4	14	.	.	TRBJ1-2	TGTGCCAGCAGCTTGGGACAGGAGCTCTATGGCTACACCTTC	CASSLGQELYGYTF
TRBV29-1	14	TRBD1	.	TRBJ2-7	TGCAGCGTGGACAGGGCACCCTGGTCCTACGAGCAGTACTTC	CSVDRAPWSYEQYF
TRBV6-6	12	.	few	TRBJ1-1	TGTGCCAGCACGGAGGGTAATACTGAAGCTTTCTTT	CASTEGNTEAFF
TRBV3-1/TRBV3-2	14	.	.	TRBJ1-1	TGTGCCAGCAGCCAAGATGGTCAGGGTCGGAAAGCTTTCTTT	CASSQDGQGRKAFF
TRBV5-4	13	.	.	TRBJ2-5	TGTGCCAGCAGCTTGGTACACCAGGAGACCCAGTACTTC	CASSLVHQETQYF
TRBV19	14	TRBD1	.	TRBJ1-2	TGTGCCAGTCAGGGGGCGCAGAGGTCCTATGGCTACACCTTC	CASQGAQRSYGYTF
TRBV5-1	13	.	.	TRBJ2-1	TGCGCCAGCAGCTTCAACGGGGACAATGAGCAGTTCTTC	CASSFNGDNEQFF
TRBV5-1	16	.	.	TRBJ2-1	TGCGCCAGCAGCTTGATGTCGAGGACTACGAACAATGAGCAGTTCTTC	CASSLMSRTTNNEQFF
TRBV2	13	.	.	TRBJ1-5	TGTGCCAGCAGGCGGGATAGCAATCAGCCCCAGCATTTT	CASRRDSNQPQHF
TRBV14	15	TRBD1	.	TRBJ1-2	TGTGCCAGCAGCCAGGTCGACAGGGTTGGCTATGGCTACACCTTC	CASSQVDRVGYGYTF
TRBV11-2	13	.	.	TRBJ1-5	TGTGCCAGCAGCTTAGATTGGCTTCAGCCCCAGCATTTT	CASSLDWLQPQHF
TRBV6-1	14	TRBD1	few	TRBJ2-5	TGTGCCAGCAGTGATATGACAGGGCATGAGACCCAGTACTTC	CASSDMTGHETQYF
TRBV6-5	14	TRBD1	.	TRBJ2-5	TGTGCCAGCAGTAGCGGACAGGGATGGGAGACCCAGTACTTC	CASSSGQGWETQYF
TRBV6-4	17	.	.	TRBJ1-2	TGTGCCAGCAGTGACTCCTACACAGGTTTTTTCAACTATGGCTACACCTTC	CASSDSYTGFFNYGYTF
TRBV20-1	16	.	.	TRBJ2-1	TGCAGTGCTAGTACTAGGGGGAAGGTAATCGGCAATGAGCAGTTCTTC	CSASTRGKVIGNEQFF
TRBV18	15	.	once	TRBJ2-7	TGTGCCAGCTCACCGGGGGGAGACCGGTCCGATGAGCAGTACTTC	CASSPGGDRSDEQYF
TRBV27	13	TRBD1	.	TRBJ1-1	TGTGCCAGCAGTTTATCCCTCGACAGGGACGCTTTCTTT	CASSLSLDRDAFF
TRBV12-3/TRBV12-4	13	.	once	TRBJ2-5	TGTGCCAGCGGACGACAGTTCGCAGAGACCCAGTACTTC	CASGRQFAETQYF
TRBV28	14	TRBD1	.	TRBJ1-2	TGTGCCAGCAGTAGTATTCCCGGGACAGCCGGCTACACCTTC	CASSSIPGTAGYTF
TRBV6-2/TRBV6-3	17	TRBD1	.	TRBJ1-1	TGTGCCAGCAGTTACACACAGGGGGCAGGGCCCGACACTGAAGCTTTCTTT	CASSYTQGAGPDTEAFF
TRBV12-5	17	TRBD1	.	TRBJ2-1	TGTGCTAGTGGCCCTGCCGCCGGGGACAGACCCTACAATGAGCAGTTCTTC	CASGPAAGDRPYNEQFF
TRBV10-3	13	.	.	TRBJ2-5	TGTGCCATCAGTCAGGGTTCGTTGGAGACCCAGTACTTC	CAISQGSLETQYF
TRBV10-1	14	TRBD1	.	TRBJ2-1	TGCGCCAGCAGTGATCAGGGGGTGTACAATGAGCAGTTCTTC	CASSDQGVYNEQFF
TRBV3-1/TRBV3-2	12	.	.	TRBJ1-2	TGTGCCAGCAGCCAAGGGGCCTATGGCTACACCTTC	CASSQGAYGYTF
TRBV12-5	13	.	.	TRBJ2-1	TGTGCTAGTGGGGCTGCCGCCTACAATGAGCAGTTCTTC	CASGAAAYNEQFF
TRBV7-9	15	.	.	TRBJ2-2	TGTGCCAGCAGCCCCCGTGGGGGGGCCGGCGGGGAGCTGTTTTTT	CASSPRGGAGGELFF
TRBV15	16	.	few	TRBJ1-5	TGTGCCACCAGCAGAGATCGTCCAGGTAGCAATCAGCCCCAGCATTTT	CATSRDRPGSNQPQHF
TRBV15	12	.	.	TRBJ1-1	TGTGCCACCAGCAGAGGCGACAGCCAAGCTTTCTTT	CATSRGDSQAFF
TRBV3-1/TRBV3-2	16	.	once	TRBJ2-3	TGTGCCAGCAGCGGCTCCGCCGGGAGCCAGACAGATACGCAGTATTTT	CASSGSAGSQTDTQYF
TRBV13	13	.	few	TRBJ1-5	TGTGCCAGCAGCTTCCACCGGAATCAGCCCCAGCATTTT	CASSFHRNQPQHF
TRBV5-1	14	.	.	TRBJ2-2	TGCGCCAGTGCACCGACAGTGAACACCGGGGAGCTGTTTTTT	CASAPTVNTGELFF
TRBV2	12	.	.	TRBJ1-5	TGTGCCAGCAGGGGGACAAATCAGCCCCAGCATTTT	CASRGTNQPQHF
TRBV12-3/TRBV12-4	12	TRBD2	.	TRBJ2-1	TGTGCCAGCAGCCCCGGAGCGGGATGGCAGTTCTTC	CASSPGAGWQFF
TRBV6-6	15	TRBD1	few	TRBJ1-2	TGTGCCAGCAGGAAGGGACAGGGGCGGGACTATGGCTACACCTTC	CASRKGQGRDYGYTF
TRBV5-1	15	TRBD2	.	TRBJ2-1	TGCGCCAGCAGCTTTGGGACTAGCGGGGGGGATGAGCAGTTCTTC	CASSFGTSGGDEQFF
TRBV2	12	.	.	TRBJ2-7	TGTGCCAGCAGCCAAGAGGTCTACGAGCAGTACTTC	CASSQEVYEQYF
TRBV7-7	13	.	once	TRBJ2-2	TGTGCCACCAAACGGAGGGCCAACGGGGAGCTGTTTTTT	CATKRRANGELFF
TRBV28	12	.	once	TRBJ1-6	TGTGCCACCGGCGGGGGAGGTTCACCCCTCCACTTT	CATGGGGSPLHF
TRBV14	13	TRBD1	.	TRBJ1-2	TGTGCCAGCAGTCCGGACAGGGTCTATGGCTACACCTTC	CASSPDRVYGYTF
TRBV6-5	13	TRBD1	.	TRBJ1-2	TGTGCCAGCAGATCACAGGGGGCGATTGGCTACACCTTC	CASRSQGAIGYTF
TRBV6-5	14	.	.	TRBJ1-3	TGTGCCAGCAGTTATTCATCCTCTGGAAACACCATATATTTT	CASSYSSSGNTIYF
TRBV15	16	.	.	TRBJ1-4	TGTGCCACCAGCAGAGACTCGACAGCAACTAATGAAAAACTGTTTTTT	CATSRDSTATNEKLFF